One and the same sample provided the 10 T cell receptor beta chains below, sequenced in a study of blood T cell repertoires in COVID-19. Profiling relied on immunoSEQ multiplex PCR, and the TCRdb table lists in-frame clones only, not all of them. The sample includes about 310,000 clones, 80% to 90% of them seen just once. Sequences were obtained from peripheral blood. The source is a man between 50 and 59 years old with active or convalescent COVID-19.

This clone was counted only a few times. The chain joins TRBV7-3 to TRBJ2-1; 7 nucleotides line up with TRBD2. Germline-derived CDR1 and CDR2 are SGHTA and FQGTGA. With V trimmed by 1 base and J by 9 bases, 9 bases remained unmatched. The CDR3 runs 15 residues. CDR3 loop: CASSLNPAGVGEQFF. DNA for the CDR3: TGTGCCAGCAGCTTAAACCCGGCGGGGGTAGGTGAGCAGTTCTTC.

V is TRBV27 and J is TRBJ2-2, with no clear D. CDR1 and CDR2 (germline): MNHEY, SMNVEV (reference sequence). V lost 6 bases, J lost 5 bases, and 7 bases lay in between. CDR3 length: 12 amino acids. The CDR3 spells CASRWRTGELFF. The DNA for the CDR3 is TGTGCCAGCAGATGGCGGACCGGGGAGCTGTTTTTT.

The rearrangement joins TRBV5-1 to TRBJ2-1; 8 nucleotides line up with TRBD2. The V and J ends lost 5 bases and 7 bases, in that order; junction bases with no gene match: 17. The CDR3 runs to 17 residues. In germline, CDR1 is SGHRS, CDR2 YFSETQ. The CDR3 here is CASRATRGGRSVNEQFF. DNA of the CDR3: TGCGCCAGCAGAGCGACGCGTGGCGGGAGGTCGGTGAATGAGCAGTTCTTC.

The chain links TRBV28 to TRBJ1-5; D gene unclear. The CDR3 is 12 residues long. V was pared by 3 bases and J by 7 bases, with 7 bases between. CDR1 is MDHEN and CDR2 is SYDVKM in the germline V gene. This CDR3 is CASSLFSQPQHF. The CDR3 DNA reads TGTGCCAGCAGTTTGTTTAGCCAGCCCCAGCATTTT.

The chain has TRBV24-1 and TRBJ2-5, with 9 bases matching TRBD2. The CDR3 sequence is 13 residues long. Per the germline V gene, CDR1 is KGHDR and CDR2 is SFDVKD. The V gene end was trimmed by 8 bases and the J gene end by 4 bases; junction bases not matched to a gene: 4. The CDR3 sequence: CATMASGVETQYF. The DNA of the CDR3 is TGTGCCACCATGGCTAGCGGGGTAGAGACCCAGTACTTC.

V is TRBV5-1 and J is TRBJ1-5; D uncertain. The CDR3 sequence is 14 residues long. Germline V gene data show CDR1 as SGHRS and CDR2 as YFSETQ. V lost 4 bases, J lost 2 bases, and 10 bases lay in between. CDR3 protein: CASSGGEGNQPQHF. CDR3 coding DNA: TGCGCCAGCAGCGGTGGTGAGGGCAATCAGCCCCAGCATTTT.

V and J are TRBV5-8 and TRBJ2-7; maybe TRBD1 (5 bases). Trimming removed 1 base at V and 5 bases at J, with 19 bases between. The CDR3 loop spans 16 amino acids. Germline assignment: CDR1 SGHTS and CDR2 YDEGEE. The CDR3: CASSLSPGNKFNEQYF. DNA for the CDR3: TGTGCCAGCAGCTTGAGCCCAGGGAACAAATTCAACGAGCAGTACTTC.

The DNA of the CDR3 is TGTGCCAGCAGTCCAACCGGACAGATGAATGAAAAACTGTTTTTT. As protein: CASSPTGQMNEKLFF. This chain joins TRBV28 and TRBJ1-4; D may be TRBD1 (6 bases). CDR3 length: 15 amino acids. In germline, CDR1 is MDHEN, CDR2 SYDVKM. The ends were cut back, 5 bases at V and 5 bases at J, with 15 bases in the middle. Full variable domain (rest looked up from reference TRBV28 and TRBJ1-4): DVKVTQSSRYLVKRTGEKVFLECVQDMDHENMFWYRQDPGLGLRLIYFSYDVKMKEKGDIPEGYSVSREKKERFSLILESASTNQTSMYLCASSPTGQMNEKLFFGSGTQLSVL.

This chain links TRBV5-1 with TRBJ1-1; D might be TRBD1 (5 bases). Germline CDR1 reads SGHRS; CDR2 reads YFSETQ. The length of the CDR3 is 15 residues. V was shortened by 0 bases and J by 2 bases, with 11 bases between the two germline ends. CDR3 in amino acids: CASSLGQNFNTEAFF. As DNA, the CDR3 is TGCGCCAGCAGCTTGGGACAGAATTTTAACACTGAAGCTTTCTTT.

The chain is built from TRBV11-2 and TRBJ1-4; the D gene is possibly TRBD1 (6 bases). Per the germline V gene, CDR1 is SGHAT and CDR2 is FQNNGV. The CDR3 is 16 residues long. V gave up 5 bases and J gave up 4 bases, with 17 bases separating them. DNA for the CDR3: TGTGCCAGCAGCGGACGGACAGCCGTTGGTAATGAAAAACTGTTTTTT. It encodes CASSGRTAVGNEKLFF.